This TCR delta chain originates from a study of Vδ1+ human thymocytes. Broader study findings: Thymic TRG and TRD repertoires appeared highly polyclonal, with Gaussian CDR3 length distributions. Bulk repertoire data may be misinterpreted because of unexpected Vdelta2 sequences. Despite high sort purity, roughly 20% of thymic T cell receptor delta sequences were Vdelta2.

RNA was extracted from the cells and then reverse transcribed. Pooled V-gene forward primers with one constant-region reverse primer generated the CDR3 amplicons by multiplex PCR. TCRdb re-called the multiplex PCR reads with CATT. The sample has roughly 76,000 delta-chain clones, around 35% seen once. Alphabeta T cells were depleted, then CD3+ Vdelta1+ Vdelta2- thymocytes were FACS-sorted. This clone was observed a handful of times. The antigen is not known. The V gene end was trimmed by 7 bases and the J gene end by 0 bases; junction bases not matched to a gene: 29. The CDR3 consists of 22 residues. Germline V gene sequence: CDR1 TSWWSYY, CDR2 QGS.

This chain connects TRDV1 to TRDJ1; 7 nucleotides match TRDD3. Sequenced: Vdelta1+ gamma-delta thymocytes from the thymus. Subset reported: FACS-sorted CD3+ TCRalphabeta- TCRVdelta1+ TCRVdelta2- thymocytes. This receptor was taken from a boy under two years old who had congenital heart surgery. CDR3 sequence reads: CALALPPTFRGMPPRYTDKLIF. DNA for the CDR3: TGTGCTCTTGCGTTGCCCCCCACATTTCGGGGGATGCCTCCCAGGTACACCGATAAACTCATCTTT.